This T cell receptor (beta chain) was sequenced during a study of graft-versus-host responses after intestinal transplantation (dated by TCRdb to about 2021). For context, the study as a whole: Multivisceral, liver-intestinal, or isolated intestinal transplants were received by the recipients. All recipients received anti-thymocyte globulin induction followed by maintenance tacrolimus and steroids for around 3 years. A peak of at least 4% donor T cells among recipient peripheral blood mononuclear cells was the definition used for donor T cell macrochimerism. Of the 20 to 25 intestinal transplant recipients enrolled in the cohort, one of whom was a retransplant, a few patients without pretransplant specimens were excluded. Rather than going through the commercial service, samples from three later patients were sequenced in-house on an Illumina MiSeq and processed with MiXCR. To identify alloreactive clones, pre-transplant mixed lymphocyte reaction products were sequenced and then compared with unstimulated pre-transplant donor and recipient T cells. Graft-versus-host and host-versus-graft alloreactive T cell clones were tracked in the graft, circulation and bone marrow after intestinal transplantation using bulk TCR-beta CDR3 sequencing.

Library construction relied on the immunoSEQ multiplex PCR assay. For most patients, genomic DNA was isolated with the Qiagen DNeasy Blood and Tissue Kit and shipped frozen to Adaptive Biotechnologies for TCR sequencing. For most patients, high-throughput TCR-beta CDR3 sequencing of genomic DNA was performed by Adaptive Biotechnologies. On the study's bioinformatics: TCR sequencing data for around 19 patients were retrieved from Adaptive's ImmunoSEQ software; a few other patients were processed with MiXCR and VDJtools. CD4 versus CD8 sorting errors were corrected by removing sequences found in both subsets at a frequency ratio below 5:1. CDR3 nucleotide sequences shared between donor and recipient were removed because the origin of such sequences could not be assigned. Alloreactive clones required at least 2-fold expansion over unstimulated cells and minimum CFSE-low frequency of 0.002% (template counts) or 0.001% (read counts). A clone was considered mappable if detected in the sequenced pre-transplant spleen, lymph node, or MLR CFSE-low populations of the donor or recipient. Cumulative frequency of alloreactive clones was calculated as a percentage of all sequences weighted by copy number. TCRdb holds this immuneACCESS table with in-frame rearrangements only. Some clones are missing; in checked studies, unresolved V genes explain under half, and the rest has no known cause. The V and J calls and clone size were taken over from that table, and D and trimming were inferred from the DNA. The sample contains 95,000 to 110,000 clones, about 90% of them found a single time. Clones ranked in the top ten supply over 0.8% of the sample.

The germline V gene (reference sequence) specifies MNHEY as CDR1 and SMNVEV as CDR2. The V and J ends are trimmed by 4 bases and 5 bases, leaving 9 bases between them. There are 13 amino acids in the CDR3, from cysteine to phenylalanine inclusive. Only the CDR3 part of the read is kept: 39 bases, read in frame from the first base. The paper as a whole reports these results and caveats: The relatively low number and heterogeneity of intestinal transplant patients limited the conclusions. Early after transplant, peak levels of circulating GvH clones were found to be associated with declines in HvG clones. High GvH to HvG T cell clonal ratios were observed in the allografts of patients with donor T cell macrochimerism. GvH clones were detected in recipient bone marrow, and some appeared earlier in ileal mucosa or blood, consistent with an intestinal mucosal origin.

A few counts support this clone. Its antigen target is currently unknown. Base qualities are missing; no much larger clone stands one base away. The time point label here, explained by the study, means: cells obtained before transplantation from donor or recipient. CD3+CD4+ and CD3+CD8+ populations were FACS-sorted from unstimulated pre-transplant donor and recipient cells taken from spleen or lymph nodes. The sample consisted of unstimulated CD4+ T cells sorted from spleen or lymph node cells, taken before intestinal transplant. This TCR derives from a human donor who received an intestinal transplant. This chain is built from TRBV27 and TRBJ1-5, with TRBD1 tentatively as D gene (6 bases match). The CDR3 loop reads CASSYRVDQPQHF. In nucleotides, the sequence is TGTGCCAGCAGTTACAGGGTGGATCAGCCCCAGCATTTT.